The clone carrying this TCR beta chain was seen a few times. Its specificity is not known. Built from TCR beta cDNA, the libraries had unique molecular identifiers in them. The T cell input of roughly 0.9 to 11 million gave a few hundred thousand cDNA molecules. One entry per CDR3 protein results from TCRdb running MiXCR on the PCR reads. The table has roughly 620,000 distinct CDR3 sequences, around 44% seen once. The entry originates in a study of post-analysis software for immune sequencing data. In the study overall: The disease courses spanned relapsing-remitting, secondary progressive and progressive-relapsing forms of multiple sclerosis. General study findings and limits: The normalized Chao1 diversity of multiple sclerosis patients was significantly lower than that of controls. There were several TRBV segments more frequent in patients than controls, and TRBV5-6, TRBV5-1 and TRBV20-1 were among them. The authors found that F measure strongly co-clustered same-batch samples.

The CDR3 contains 14 residues. Trimming removed 5 bases from V and 1 base from J; junction bases left unmatched: 3. The germline gives CDR1 SQVTM, CDR2 ANQGSEA. This TCR was recovered from a girl aged 10-17 years with multiple sclerosis. The chain couples TRBV29-1 to TRBJ2-1, with 9 bases matching TRBD2. Sequenced sample: blood. The CDR3 is CSVRGRVSYNEQFF. In DNA, the CDR3 is TGCAGCGTTCGCGGGAGGGTTTCCTACAATGAGCAGTTCTTC.